This T cell receptor beta chain stems from a study of blood T cell repertoires in COVID-19. Background on the study: From the United States, Italy and Spain came samples of acute and convalescent COVID-19. T cells, B-cell-depleted T cells, or PBMCs provided the cDNA or gDNA that served as material.

This clone was observed a single time. In the study's own analysis: Counts of nucleated cells, estimated from reference gene primer amplification, were obtained. Only in-frame clones appear in the TCRdb table, and some are missing; sequencing was by immunoSEQ multiplex PCR. The D gene and trimming were derived from the DNA, and the V and J assignments and clone size from that table. The sample holds about 340,000 clones, roughly 90% seen once. The V end was cut by 5 bases, the J end by 3 bases, with 14 bases between. Germline-derived CDR1 and CDR2 are MNHEY and SVGEGT. The CDR3 is 15 amino acids. Those who participated ranged in age from about 18 to 89 years and resided in 20 to 30 US areas.

Sequencing was done on a sample of PBMCs or T cells enriched from blood (not recorded which). This chain connects TRBV6-2 or TRBV6-3 to TRBJ1-5; maybe TRBD1 (6 bases). The TCR was taken from a woman aged 30 to 39 who had recovered from COVID-19. The CDR3 coding sequence is TGTGCCAGCAGTATTTTCGACAGGCACAATCAGCCCCAGCATTTT. Encoded protein: CASSIFDRHNQPQHF.